This T cell receptor beta chain was recovered during a study of CD8 T cells in Susac syndrome. TCR beta sequences were obtained from blood CD8+ and CD4+ T cells. TEMRA cells were FACS-enriched, and CD8+ and CD4+ T cells were isolated negatively. Germline V CDR1 and CDR2: MNHEY, SVGAGI. V gave up 0 bases and J gave up 4 bases; unmatched junction bases: 7. The CDR3 covers 17 residues. Reverse transcription used about 0.5 to 1 ug RNA and random hexamers. From the immunoSEQ multiplex PCR reads, TCRdb called clonotypes with MiXCR, one entry per CDR3 protein. The sample has 100,000 or so distinct CDR3 sequences, just under 95% seen once.

The TCR comes from a human donor with Susac syndrome. Material for sequencing was CD4+ T cells from PBMCs. V usage is TRBV6-5 and J usage is TRBJ1-2, with 11 positions matching TRBD1. CDR3 sequence reads: CASSYSIRDRGTYGYTF. CDR3 in DNA: TGTGCCAGCAGTTACTCGATAAGGGACAGGGGGACCTATGGCTACACCTTC.